The TCR beta chain described here comes from a study of naive CD8 T cells in extremely preterm neonates (dated by TCRdb to 2016 to 2017). Some background on the complete study: The adult participants' age range is given as 25-50 years in the abstract but as 20-50 years in the methods. The study compared TCRbeta CDR3 repertoires of sorted naive CD8+ T cells across four age groups: extremely preterm neonates, term neonates, young children and adults.

From the cysteine through the phenylalanine, the CDR3 covers 12 amino acids. Just the 36-base CDR3 DNA is kept, in frame starting at base 1. Via the germline V gene, CDR1 is SQVTM and CDR2 ANQGSEA. Trimming takes 7 bases from V and 7 bases from J, and the germline ends sit 14 bases apart. A note on this clone: What antigen it recognizes has not been identified. No much larger clonotype is one base removed from it; base qualities were not supplied.

Peripheral blood was donated by five healthy children aged about 16-56 months undergoing elective routine surgery and by five healthy nonsmoking adults. The adult controls were healthy nonsmokers between about 19 and 55 years old, with a median age of roughly 38 years. A FACSAria III cell sorter was used to sort live, Annexin V-negative naive CD8+ T cells (CD3+CD8+CD45RA+CCR7+). Each sample yielded roughly 20,000 to 100,000 sorted naive CD8+ T cells. Mononuclear cells were isolated from diluted blood by Ficoll-Paque density gradient centrifugation. Before sorting, mononuclear cells were cryopreserved in about 10% DMSO plus 90% FBS and kept long term at -150 degrees C. After thawing, the cells were stained with Annexin V and with antibodies against CD3, CD8, CCR7 and CD45RA. The DNeasy Blood and Tissue Kit was used to extract genomic DNA from snap-frozen pellets of sorted cells. A two-step, bias-controlled multiplex PCR was used to amplify TCRbeta CDR3 regions from genomic DNA. Primers specific for every TRBV and TRBJ gene segment were included in the multiplex PCR. The immunoSEQ Assay was used to generate TCRbeta repertoire data. Per the original workflow: A relative-frequency ratio and a modified nearest-neighbor algorithm were applied to filter and cluster reads so that closely related sequences were merged. IMGT annotation was the basis for assigning V, D and J genes to CDR3 sequences. Template counts were corrected for PCR amplification bias and quantified by comparison with synthetic TCR CDR3 analog sequences. Only unique productive sequences, defined as in-frame CDR3 sequences without stop codons, were included in the analyses. The immunoSEQ Analyzer software was used to calculate clonality, defined as 1 minus Pielou's evenness, and iChao1 richness. JMP was used for statistical testing, with Student's t-test or a non-parametric test applied depending on Shapiro-Wilk normality results. Drawn from immuneACCESS, this table holds only the in-frame rearrangements with V and J called that TCRdb kept. Clones are partly lost; checked studies trace under half to an unresolved V gene and leave the rest unexplained. V and J calls and clone size are given by that table; D and trimming were obtained from the DNA. This sample gives approximately 7,000 clones in total; less than 98% of them show up just once. In total, the top ten clones hold roughly 0.36% of the sample.

The study at large found these results: Preterm CDR3s were shorter, with fewer N additions and less junctional trimming, and were closer to germline than those of older groups. A higher proportion of shared CDR3 nucleotide sequences was found in preterm neonates (about 2.7%) than in term neonates (around 0.4%), young children (about 0.03%) and adults (roughly 0.01%). To track T cell development within individuals, the authors urged prospective longitudinal studies of preterm and term neonates. Significantly lower iChao1 richness than in all other age groups (p < 0.05) and an even clone distribution were observed in preterm neonates, indicating a less rich repertoire. As limitations, the authors pointed to a small sample size and variable productive template counts among preterm samples.

Specimen: naive CD8+ T cells from blood. The sequence came from a human donor in good health. The chain was built from TRBV29-1 and TRBJ2-1; a confident D gene designation cannot be given. CDR3 sequence: CSAEPVENEQFF. At the DNA level, the sequence is TGCAGCGCTGAGCCGGTAGAGAATGAGCAGTTCTTC.